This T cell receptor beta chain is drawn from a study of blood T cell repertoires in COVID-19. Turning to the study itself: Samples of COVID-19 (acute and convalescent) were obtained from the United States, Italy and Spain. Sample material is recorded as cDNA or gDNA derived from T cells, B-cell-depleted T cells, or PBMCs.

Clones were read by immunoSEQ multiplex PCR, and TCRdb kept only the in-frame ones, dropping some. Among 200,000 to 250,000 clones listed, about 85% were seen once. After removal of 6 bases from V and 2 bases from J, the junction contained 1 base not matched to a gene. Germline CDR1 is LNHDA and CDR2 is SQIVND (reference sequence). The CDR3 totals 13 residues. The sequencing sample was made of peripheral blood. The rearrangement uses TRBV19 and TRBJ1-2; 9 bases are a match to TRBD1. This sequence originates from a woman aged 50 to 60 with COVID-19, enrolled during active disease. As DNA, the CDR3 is TGTGCCAGTAGCGGACAGGGGAACTATGGCTACACCTTC. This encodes CASSGQGNYGYTF.